This TCR beta chain stems from a study of beta chain features in type 1 diabetes. The germline V gene has CDR1 LNHDA and CDR2 SQIVND (reference sequence). The CDR3 covers 13 residues. The V end lost 6 bases, the J end lost 6 bases, and 14 bases lay between the germline ends. The study, taken as a whole, reports: Among patients with Type 1 diabetes, TCRB CDR3s were moderately but significantly shorter in every one of the four CD4+ subsets. The question left open here concerned HLA type influencing TCRB rearrangement. VDJ junctions sequenced from type 1 diabetes patients showed fewer insertions and more deletions. Cells with high TCR expression could be over-represented when cDNA is sequenced.

This clone was seen more than once but under ten times. Its antigen is undetermined. TCRB transcripts that were expressed got sequenced, as all of the isolated RNA had been reverse transcribed. The data were produced by immunoSEQ multiplex PCR, yet TCRdb's version contains in-frame clones alone and is incomplete. The sample includes about 700,000 clones, 13% seen only once; the top ten take approximately 0.021%. The TCR sequence derives from a young man with type 1 diabetes. Sequenced material: naive CD4+ T cells from blood. The chain recombines TRBV19 with TRBJ1-1; D not resolved. In DNA form, the CDR3 reads TGTGCCAGTAGATTTGGGGAGGTTTCTGAAGCTTTCTTT. This translates into CASRFGEVSEAFF.